A single sample gave rise to the 12 T cell receptor beta chains below, sequenced in a study of T cell responses to AZD1222 COVID-19 vaccine (dated by TCRdb to 2020 to 2023). The time point label for this specimen denotes: about 28 days (+/-7) after the second vaccine dose. The protocol used for the library was the immunoSEQ multiplex PCR assay. TCRdb limited this immuneACCESS table to in-frame rearrangements with V and J called. A share of clones is missing; checked studies link under half to unresolved V genes, and the rest is unexplained. The sample table shows about 150,000 clones, and 90% to 95% are seen once. The top ten hold approximately 4% of the sample. Sequenced here: peripheral blood, sampled 28 days after the second AZD1222 dose. All receptors derive from an adult who received the AZD1222 COVID-19 vaccine.

The CDR3 DNA sequence: TGTGCCAGCAGCTCAACAGGGGAAAACACTGAAGCTTTCTTT. Translating gives CASSSTGENTEAFF. The rearrangement links TRBV28 to TRBJ1-1, with TRBD1 matching over 7 bases. J was trimmed by 2 bases and V by 6 bases; bases with no gene match: 6. The CDR3 loop spans 14 amino acids. The germline V gene encodes CDR1 MDHEN and CDR2 SYDVKM.

The rearrangement links TRBV5-5 to TRBJ2-7; D unclear. Germline V gives CDR1 SGHKS, CDR2 YYEKEE (reference sequence). This CDR3 has 13 amino acids. V dropped 5 bases and J dropped 0 bases, with 9 bases sitting between them. The CDR3 DNA follows: TGTGCCAGCAGAAAGGGCCGCTCCTACGAGCAGTACTTC. This gives the protein CASRKGRSYEQYF.

This clone was observed once. The chain combines TRBV6-2 or TRBV6-3 with TRBJ2-7; possible D gene TRBD1, 5 bases. With 6 bases removed from V and 2 bases from J, the gap between germline ends came to 17 bases. CDR3 length equals 15 residues. Germline V gene lookup returns CDR1 MNHEY and CDR2 SVGEGT. In DNA, the CDR3 is TGTGCCAGCAGCCAAATAGAGACAGCTACCTACGAGCAGTACTTC. Encoded protein: CASSQIETATYEQYF.

The V and J genes are TRBV7-3 and TRBJ2-1; 8 bases match TRBD2. This CDR3 comprises 15 residues. The V gene end was trimmed by 5 bases and the J gene end by 2 bases; junction bases not matched to a gene: 5. Germline CDR1 is SGHTA and CDR2 is FQGTGA. The CDR3 DNA reads TGTGCCAGCAGCCCCCTGACTAGCGCCTACAATGAGCAGTTCTTC. Amino acids: CASSPLTSAYNEQFF. The whole variable domain, remainder taken from reference TRBV7-3 and TRBJ2-1, is GAGVSQTPSNKVTEKGKYVELRCDPISGHTALYWYRQSLGQGPEFLIYFQGTGAADDSGLPNDRFFAVRPEGSVSTLKIQRTERGDSAVYLCASSPLTSAYNEQFFGPGTRLTVL.

In its sample, this clone was seen once. The chain links TRBV7-2 to TRBJ1-3; maybe TRBD1 (6 bases). CDR1 is SGHTA and CDR2 is FQGNSA in the germline V gene. The CDR3 contains 16 residues. Trimming took 5 bases from V and 2 from J, leaving 16 bases between them. Here the CDR3 reads CASSPQLWGPGNTIYF. DNA of the CDR3: TGTGCCAGCAGCCCCCAATTGTGGGGGCCTGGAAACACCATATATTTT.

The CDR3 protein is CASSLFSGYEQYF. Written as DNA, the CDR3 is TGTGCCAGCAGTTTATTTAGCGGGTACGAGCAGTACTTC. V gene TRBV27 combines with J gene TRBJ2-7, with 7 bases fitting TRBD2. The germline gives CDR1 MNHEY, CDR2 SMNVEV (reference sequence). V lost 1 base and J lost 4; bases outside the gene matches: 1. This CDR3 contains 13 residues.

For this clone: The germline gene is not matched at one end of the junction; a read error may be the cause. V gene TRBV4-3 combines with J gene TRBJ1-1; no clear D gene. CDR1 and CDR2 (germline): LGHNA, YSLEER. CDR3 length equals 12 residues. CDR3 DNA sequence: TGCGCCAGCAGCCTACACCGGGCTTCCCCCCTCTTT. Residues: CASSLHRASPLF.

The CDR3 DNA reads TGTGCCAGCAGGGTAGGGGGGTATGGCTACACCTTC. It specifies CASRVGGYGYTF. The chain employs TRBV2 and TRBJ1-2, with D perhaps TRBD1 (6 bases). Germline CDR1 and CDR2: SNHLY and FYNNEI. CDR3 length: 12 amino acids. Trimming removed 6 bases at V and 5 bases at J, with 10 bases between. The full variable domain, its missing parts supplied by reference TRBV2 and TRBJ1-2, is EPEVTQTPSHQVTQMGQEVILRCVPISNHLYFYWYRQILGQKVEFLVSFYNNEISEKSEIFDDQFSVERPDGSNFTLKIRSTKLEDSAMYFCASRVGGYGYTFGSGTRLTVV.

The chain is built from TRBV5-1 and TRBJ2-5; D may be TRBD2 (5 bases). Germline CDR1 reads SGHRS; CDR2 reads YFSETQ. Trimming shortened V by 1 base and J by 7 bases, and 11 bases separated the two germline ends. The CDR3 spans 13 residues. The CDR3 protein is CASSLISEGTQYF. Written as DNA, the CDR3 is TGCGCCAGCAGCTTGATTAGCGAGGGGACCCAGTACTTC.

The chain carries TRBV2 and TRBJ2-3, with 8 bases aligning to TRBD1. Germline V gene sequence: CDR1 SNHLY, CDR2 FYNNEI. With V trimmed by 7 bases and J by 5 bases, 11 bases remained unmatched. The CDR3 has 15 residues. The CDR3 DNA sequence: TGTGCCAGCAAAAAAGGGCAGGGGGCCGAAGATACGCAGTATTTT. Translating it yields CASKKGQGAEDTQYF. The variable domain in full, completed from reference TRBV2 and TRBJ2-3, reads EPEVTQTPSHQVTQMGQEVILRCVPISNHLYFYWYRQILGQKVEFLVSFYNNEISEKSEIFDDQFSVERPDGSNFTLKIRSTKLEDSAMYFCASKKGQGAEDTQYFGPGTRLTVL.

V is TRBV19 and J is TRBJ2-7; 9 bases map to TRBD1. From germline, CDR1 is LNHDA and CDR2 SQIVND (reference sequence). The CDR3 extends over 16 amino acids. With V trimmed by 5 bases and J by 1 base, 9 bases remained unmatched. As DNA, the CDR3 is TGTGCCAGTAGTGACCACCGGGGACAGGGATCCTACGAGCAGTACTTC. It encodes CASSDHRGQGSYEQYF. Filled out from reference TRBV19 and TRBJ2-7, the complete variable domain reads DGGITQSPKYLFRKEGQNVTLSCEQNLNHDAMYWYRQDPGQGLRLIYYSQIVNDFQKGDIAEGYSVSREKKESFPLTVTSAQKNPTAFYLCASSDHRGQGSYEQYFGPGTRLTVT.

The chain employs TRBV15 and TRBJ2-3; D is unclear. The ends were cut back, 0 bases at V and 4 bases at J, with 17 bases in the middle. The germline V gene has CDR1 LNHNV and CDR2 YYDKDF (reference sequence). The CDR3 consists of 17 residues. In nucleotides, the CDR3 is TGTGCCACCAGCAGAGATTATCTCGGAAATGGGCCAGATACGCAGTATTTT. Protein: CATSRDYLGNGPDTQYF.